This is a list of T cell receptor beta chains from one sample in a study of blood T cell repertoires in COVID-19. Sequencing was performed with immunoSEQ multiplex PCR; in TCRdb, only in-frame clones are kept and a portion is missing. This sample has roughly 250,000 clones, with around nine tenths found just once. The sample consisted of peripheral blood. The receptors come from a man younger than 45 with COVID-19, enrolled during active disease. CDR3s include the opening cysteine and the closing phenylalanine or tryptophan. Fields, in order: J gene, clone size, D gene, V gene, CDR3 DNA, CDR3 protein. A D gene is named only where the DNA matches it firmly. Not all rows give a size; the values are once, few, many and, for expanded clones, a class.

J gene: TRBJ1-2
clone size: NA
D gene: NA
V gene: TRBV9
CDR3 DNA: TGTGCCAGCAGCGTAGGAGGGGGGGACTATGGCTACACCTTC
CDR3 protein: CASSVGGGDYGYTF

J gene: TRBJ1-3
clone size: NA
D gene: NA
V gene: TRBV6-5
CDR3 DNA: TGTGCCAGCAGTTCTCCGGGTAGCTCTGGAAACACCATATATTTT
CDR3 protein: CASSSPGSSGNTIYF

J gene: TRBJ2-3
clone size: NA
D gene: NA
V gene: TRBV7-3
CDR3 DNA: TGTGCCAGCAGCATAGGACAGCCCACAGATACGCAGTATTTT
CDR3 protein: CASSIGQPTDTQYF

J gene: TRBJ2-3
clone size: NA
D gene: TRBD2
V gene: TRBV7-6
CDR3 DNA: TGTGCCAGCAGCCCGGGGGGGGACACAGATACGCAGTATTTT
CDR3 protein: CASSPGGDTDTQYF

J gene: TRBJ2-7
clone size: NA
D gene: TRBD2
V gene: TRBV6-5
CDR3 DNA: TGTGCCACCGGACTAGCGGGGCCCTACGAGCAGTACTTC
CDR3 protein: CATGLAGPYEQYF

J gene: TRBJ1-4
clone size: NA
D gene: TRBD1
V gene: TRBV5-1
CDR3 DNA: TGCGCCAGCAGCTCCACAGGGGCAACTAATGAAAAACTGTTTTTT
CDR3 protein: CASSSTGATNEKLFF

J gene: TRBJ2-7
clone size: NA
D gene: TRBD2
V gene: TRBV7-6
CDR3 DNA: TGTGCCAGCAGCTCGACTAGCGGGGGTTACTACGAGCAGTACTTC
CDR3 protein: CASSSTSGGYYEQYF

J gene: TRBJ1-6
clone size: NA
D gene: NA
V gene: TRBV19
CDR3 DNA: TGTGCCAGCAGAGACCAGGGGACGGTGGATAATTCACCCCTCCACTTT
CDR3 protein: CASRDQGTVDNSPLHF

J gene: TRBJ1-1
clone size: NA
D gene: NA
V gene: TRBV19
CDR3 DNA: TGTGCCAGTAGCTATACCTTGGGGGCTCGGACTGAAGCTTTCTTT
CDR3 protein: CASSYTLGARTEAFF

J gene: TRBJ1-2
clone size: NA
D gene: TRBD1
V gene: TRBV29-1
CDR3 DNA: TGCAGCGTACGAACGACAGGGGTTGGCTACACCTTC
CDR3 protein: CSVRTTGVGYTF

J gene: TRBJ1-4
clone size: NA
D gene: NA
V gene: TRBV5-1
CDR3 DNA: TGCGCCAGCAGCCGGGGGAGTCGACGTGAAAAACTGTTTTTT
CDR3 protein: CASSRGSRREKLFF

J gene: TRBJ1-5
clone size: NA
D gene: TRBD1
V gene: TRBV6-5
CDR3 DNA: TGTGCCACGGGCCCCACAGGGGATCAGCCCCAGCATTTT
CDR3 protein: CATGPTGDQPQHF

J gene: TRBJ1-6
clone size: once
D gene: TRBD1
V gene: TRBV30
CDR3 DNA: TGTGCCTGGAGTGCCAGGGGGTATAATTCACCCCTCCACTTT
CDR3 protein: CAWSARGYNSPLHF

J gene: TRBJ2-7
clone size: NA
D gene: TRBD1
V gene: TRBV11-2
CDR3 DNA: TGTGCCAGCAGCCCCTTGACAGGGTCCTACGAGCAGTACTTC
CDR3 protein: CASSPLTGSYEQYF

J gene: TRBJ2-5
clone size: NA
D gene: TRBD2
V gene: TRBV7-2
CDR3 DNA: TGTGCCAGCAGCTTAGTGCGGGGGGGAAGCGAGACCCAGTACTTC
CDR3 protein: CASSLVRGGSETQYF

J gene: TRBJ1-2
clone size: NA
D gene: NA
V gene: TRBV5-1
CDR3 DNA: TGCGCCAGCCGATGGGCGGGCCAGGTCGGATCAGGCTACACCTTC
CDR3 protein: CASRWAGQVGSGYTF

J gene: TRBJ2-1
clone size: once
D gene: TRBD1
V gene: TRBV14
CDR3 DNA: TGTGCCAGCAGCAACCGGGACAGGGAACAGTTCTTC
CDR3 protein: CASSNRDREQFF

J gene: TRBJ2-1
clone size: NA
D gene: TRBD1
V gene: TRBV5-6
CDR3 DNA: TGTGCCAGCAGCTTGGTAGGGGGCGGCGCTTACAATGAGCAGTTCTTC
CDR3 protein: CASSLVGGGAYNEQFF

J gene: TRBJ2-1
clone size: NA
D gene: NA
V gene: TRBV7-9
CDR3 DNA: TGTGCCAGCAGTTCCCCGGGGGAGGCTGAGCAGTTCTTC
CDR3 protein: CASSSPGEAEQFF

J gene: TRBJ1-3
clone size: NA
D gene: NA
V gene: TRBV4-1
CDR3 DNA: TGCGCCAGCAGCCAAGAATTATACTCTGGAAACACCATATATTTT
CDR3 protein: CASSQELYSGNTIYF

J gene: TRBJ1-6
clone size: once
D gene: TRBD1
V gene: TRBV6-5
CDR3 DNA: TGTGCCAGCAAGGACAGGGAATTTTCACCCCTCCACTTT
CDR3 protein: CASKDREFSPLHF

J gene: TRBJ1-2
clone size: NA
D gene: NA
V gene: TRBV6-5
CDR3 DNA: TGTGCCAGCTCCAACAGAAACTATGGCTACACCTTC
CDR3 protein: CASSNRNYGYTF

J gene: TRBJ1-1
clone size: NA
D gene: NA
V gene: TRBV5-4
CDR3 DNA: TGTGCCAGCAGCTTGGCGGGGAACCCTGAAGCTTTCTTT
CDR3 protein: CASSLAGNPEAFF

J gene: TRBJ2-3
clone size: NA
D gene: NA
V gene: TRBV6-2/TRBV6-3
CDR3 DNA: TGTGCCAGCAGTTACTTCGCGCCTAGCACAGATACGCAGTATTTT
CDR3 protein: CASSYFAPSTDTQYF

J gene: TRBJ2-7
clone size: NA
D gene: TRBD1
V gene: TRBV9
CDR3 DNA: TGTGCCAGCAGCACTACACAGGGGGCAGGGGAGCAGTACTTC
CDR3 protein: CASSTTQGAGEQYF

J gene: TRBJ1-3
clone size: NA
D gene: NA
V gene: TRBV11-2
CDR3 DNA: TGTGCCAGCAGCTTGCAGGGTGTTGGGGGAAACACCATATATTTT
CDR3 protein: CASSLQGVGGNTIYF

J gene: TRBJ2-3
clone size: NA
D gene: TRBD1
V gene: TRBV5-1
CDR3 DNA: TGCGCCAGCAGCAGGGTCCAGGGCAGGGGGATAGGTAGCACAGATACGCAGTATTTT
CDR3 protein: CASSRVQGRGIGSTDTQYF

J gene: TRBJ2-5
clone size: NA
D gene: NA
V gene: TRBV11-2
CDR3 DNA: TGTGCCAGCACCCCCCCGCAGTCACAAGAGACCCAGTACTTC
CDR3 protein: CASTPPQSQETQYF

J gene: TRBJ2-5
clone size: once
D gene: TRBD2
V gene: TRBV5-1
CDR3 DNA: TGCGCCAGCACCACGGGACTAGCGGGGGGGCCCCGGAGCCCGCAAGAGACCCAGTACTTC
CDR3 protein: CASTTGLAGGPRSPQETQYF

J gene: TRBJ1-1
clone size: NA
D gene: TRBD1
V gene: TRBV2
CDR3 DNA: TGTGCCAGCAGTGAGAGGGAACAGGGGGACGCTGAAGCTTTCTTT
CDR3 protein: CASSEREQGDAEAFF

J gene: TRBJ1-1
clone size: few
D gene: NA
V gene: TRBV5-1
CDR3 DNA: TGCGCCAGCAGCCTAAACATGAGGAGGAACACTGAAGCTTTCTTT
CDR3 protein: CASSLNMRRNTEAFF

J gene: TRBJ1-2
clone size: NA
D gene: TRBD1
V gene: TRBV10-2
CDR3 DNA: TGCGCCACCGCCCGGGACAGTTATGGCTACACCTTC
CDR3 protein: CATARDSYGYTF

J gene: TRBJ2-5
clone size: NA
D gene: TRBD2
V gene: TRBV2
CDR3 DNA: TGTGCCAGCAGTTCCTCTAGCGGGGGGCTCCAAGAGACCCAGTACTTC
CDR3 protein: CASSSSSGGLQETQYF

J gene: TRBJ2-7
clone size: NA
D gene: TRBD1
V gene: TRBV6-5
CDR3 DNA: TGTGCCAGCAGTTCGAACAGGGGCCCTCCCTACGAGCAGTACTTC
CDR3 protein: CASSSNRGPPYEQYF

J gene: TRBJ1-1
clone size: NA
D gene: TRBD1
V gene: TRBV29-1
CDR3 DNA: TGCAGCGTCCTTAGACAGGGGAACACTGAAGCTTTCTTT
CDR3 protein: CSVLRQGNTEAFF

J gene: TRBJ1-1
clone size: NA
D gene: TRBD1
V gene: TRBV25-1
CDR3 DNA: TGTGCCAGCAGCACAGGGGGGGCCCTTGAAGCTTTCTTT
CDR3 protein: CASSTGGALEAFF

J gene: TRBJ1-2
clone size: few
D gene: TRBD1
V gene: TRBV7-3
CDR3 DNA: TGTGCCAGCAGACCAGGGGGGACTAACTATGGCTACACCTTC
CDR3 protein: CASRPGGTNYGYTF

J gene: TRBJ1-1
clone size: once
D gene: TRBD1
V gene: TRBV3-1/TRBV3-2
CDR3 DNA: TGTGCCAGCAGCCACCGACAGGGGAACACTGAAGCTTTCTTT
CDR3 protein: CASSHRQGNTEAFF

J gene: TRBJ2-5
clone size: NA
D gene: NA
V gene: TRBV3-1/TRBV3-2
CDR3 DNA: TGTGCCAGCAGCCAAGACCGACTAGACCGAGAGACCCAGTACTTC
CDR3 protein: CASSQDRLDRETQYF

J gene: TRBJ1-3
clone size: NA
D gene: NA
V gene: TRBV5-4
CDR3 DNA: TGTGCCAGCAGCCCCACTAGCGGGGTGGCCGGAAACACCATATATTTT
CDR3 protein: CASSPTSGVAGNTIYF

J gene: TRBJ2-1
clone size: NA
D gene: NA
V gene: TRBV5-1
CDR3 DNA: TGCGCCAGCAGCTTGGAGGGCCCTAGCCCTGAGCAGTTCTTC
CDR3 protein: CASSLEGPSPEQFF

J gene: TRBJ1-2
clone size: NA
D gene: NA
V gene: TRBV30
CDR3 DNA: TGTGCCTGGAGCCCCAGGAAGTCGGCAGGGGAAGGCTACACCTTC
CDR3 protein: CAWSPRKSAGEGYTF

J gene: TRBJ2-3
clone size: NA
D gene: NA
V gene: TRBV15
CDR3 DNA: TGTGCCACCAGCAGTTTTAGAGCTGACACAGATACGCAGTATTTT
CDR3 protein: CATSSFRADTDTQYF

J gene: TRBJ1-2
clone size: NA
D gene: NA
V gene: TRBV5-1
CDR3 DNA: TGCGCCAGCAGCCCACCTAGTAGCGGAACCTATGGCTACACCTTC
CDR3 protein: CASSPPSSGTYGYTF

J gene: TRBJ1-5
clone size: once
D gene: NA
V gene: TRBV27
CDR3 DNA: TGTGCCAGCAGTTTACAGGGGAATAATCAGCCCCAGCATTTT
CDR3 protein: CASSLQGNNQPQHF

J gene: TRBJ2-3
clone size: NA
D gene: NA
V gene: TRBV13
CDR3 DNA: TGTGCCAGCAGCGGCGGGACCACCAGAGACACAGATACGCAGTATTTT
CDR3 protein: CASSGGTTRDTDTQYF

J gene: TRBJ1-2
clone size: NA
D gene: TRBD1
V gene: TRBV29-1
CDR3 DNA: TGCAGCGCCGAGGGTGGGACAGGGGGCCCCTATGGCTACACCTTC
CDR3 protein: CSAEGGTGGPYGYTF

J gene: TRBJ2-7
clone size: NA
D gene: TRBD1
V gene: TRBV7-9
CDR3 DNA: TGTGCCAGCAGCCCCGGGACAGGGCCCTCCTACGAGCAGTACTTC
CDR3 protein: CASSPGTGPSYEQYF

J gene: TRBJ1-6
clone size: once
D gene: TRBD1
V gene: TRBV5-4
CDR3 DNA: TGTGCCAGCAGCTTAAGGGTGGGGACAGACTATTCACCCCTCCACTTT
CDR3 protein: CASSLRVGTDYSPLHF

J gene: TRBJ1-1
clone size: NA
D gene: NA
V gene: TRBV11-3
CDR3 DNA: TGTGCCAGCAGCTCCCGGGGTGGAGGGGAAGCTTTCTTT
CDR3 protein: CASSSRGGGEAFF

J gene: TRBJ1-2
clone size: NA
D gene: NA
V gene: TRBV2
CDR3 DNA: TGTGCCAGCAGGTGGGCAGGGCTGGGCTACACCTTC
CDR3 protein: CASRWAGLGYTF

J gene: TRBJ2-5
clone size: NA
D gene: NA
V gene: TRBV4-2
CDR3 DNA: TGTGCCAGCAGCCAAGAAGGGGGACCCCAAGAGACCCAGTACTTC
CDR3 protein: CASSQEGGPQETQYF

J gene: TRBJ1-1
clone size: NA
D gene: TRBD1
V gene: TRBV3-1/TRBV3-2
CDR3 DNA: TGTGCCAGCAGCCAGCCGCGACTTGACAGGGGGCAAACTGAAGCTTTCTTT
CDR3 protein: CASSQPRLDRGQTEAFF

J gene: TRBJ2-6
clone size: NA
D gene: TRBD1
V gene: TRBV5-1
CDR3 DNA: TGCGCCAGCAGCGCCGCGGGACAGGGCCCGATGACTTTC
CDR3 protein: CASSAAGQGPMTF

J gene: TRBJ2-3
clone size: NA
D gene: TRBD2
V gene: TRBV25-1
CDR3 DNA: TGTGCCAGCAGTGAATGGGGCCCTAGCGGGGGGGGAACAGATACGCAGTATTTT
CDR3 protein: CASSEWGPSGGGTDTQYF

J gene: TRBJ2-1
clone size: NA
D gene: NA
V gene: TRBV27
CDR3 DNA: TGTGCCAGCAGTTTAAGCGGACTATCTATTAACAATGAGCAGTTCTTC
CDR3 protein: CASSLSGLSINNEQFF

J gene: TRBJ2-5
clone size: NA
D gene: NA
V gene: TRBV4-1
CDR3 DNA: TGCGCCAGCAGCCTCATCCGGGCTAGCGAAGAGACCCAGTACTTC
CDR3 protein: CASSLIRASEETQYF

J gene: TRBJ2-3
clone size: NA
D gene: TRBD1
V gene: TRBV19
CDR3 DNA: TGTGCCAGTAGAACCCCGGGACAGGGTACAGATACGCAGTATTTT
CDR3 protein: CASRTPGQGTDTQYF

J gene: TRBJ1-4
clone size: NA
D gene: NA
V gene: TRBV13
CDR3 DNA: TGTGCCAGCAGCTCCATAGACACCAACCCTGGGAAACTGTTTTTT
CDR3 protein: CASSSIDTNPGKLFF

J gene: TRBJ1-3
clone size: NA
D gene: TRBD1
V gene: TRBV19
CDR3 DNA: TGTGCCAGTAGTATAGATCGGGACAGCCGAAACACCATATATTTT
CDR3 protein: CASSIDRDSRNTIYF